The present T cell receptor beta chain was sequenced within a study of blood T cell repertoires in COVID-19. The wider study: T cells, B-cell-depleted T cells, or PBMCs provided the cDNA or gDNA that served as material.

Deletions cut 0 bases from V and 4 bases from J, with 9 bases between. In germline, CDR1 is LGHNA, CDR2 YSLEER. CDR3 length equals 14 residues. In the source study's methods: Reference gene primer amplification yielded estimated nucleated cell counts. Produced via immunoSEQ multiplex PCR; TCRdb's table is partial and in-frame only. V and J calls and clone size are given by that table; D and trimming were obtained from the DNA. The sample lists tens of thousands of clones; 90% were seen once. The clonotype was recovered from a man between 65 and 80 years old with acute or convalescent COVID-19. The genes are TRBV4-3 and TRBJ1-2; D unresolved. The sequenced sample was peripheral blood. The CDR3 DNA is TGCGCCAGCAGCCAAGATAAATTTTCCTATGGCTACACCTTC. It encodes CASSQDKFSYGYTF.